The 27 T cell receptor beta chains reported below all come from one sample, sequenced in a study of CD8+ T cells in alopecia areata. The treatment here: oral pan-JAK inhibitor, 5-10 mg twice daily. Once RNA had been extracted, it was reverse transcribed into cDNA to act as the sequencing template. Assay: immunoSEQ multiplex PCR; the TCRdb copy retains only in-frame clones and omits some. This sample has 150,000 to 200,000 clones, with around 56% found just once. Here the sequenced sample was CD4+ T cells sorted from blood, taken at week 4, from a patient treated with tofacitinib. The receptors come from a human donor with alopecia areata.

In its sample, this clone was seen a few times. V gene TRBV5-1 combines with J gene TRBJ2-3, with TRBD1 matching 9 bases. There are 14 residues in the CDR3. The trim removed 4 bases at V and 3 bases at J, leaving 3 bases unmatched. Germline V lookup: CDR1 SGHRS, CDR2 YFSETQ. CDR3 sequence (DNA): TGCGCCAGCAGCCACGGACAGGGGACAGATACGCAGTATTTT. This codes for CASSHGQGTDTQYF. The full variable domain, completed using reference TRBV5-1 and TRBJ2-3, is KAGVTQTPRYLIKTRGQQVTLSCSPISGHRSVSWYQQTPGQGLQFLFEYFSETQRNKGNFPGRFSGRQFSNSRSEMNVSTLELGDSALYLCASSHGQGTDTQYFGPGTRLTVL.

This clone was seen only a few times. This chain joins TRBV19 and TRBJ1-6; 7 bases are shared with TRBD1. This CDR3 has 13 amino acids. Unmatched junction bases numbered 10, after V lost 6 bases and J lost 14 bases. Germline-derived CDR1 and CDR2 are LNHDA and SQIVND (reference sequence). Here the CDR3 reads CASSPTGSKTLHF. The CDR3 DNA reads TGTGCCAGTAGCCCGACAGGGTCTAAGACCCTCCACTTT. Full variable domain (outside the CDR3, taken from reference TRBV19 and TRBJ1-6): DGGITQSPKYLFRKEGQNVTLSCEQNLNHDAMYWYRQDPGQGLRLIYYSQIVNDFQKGDIAEGYSVSREKKESFPLTVTSAQKNPTAFYLCASSPTGSKTLHFGNGTRLTVT.

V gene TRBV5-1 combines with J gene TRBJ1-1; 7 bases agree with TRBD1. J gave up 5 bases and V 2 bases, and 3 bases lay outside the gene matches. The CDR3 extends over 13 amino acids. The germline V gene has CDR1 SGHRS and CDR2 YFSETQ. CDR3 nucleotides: TGCGCCAGCAGCTTACAGGGGAGGACTGAAGCTTTCTTT. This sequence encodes CASSLQGRTEAFF.

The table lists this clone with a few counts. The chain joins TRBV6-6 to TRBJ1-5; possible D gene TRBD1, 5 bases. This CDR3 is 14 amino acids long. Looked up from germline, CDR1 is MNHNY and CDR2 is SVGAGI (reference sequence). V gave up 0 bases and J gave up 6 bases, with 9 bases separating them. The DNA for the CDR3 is TGTGCCAGCAGTTACTCTGCAGGGACTCAGCCCCAGCATTTT. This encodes CASSYSAGTQPQHF.

The CDR3 nucleotides read TGTGCCAGCAGTGAATGGAGAGCGGGGCGCACAGATACGCAGTATTTT. It is translated as CASSEWRAGRTDTQYF. The gene calls are TRBV25-1 and TRBJ2-3; 7 nucleotides line up with TRBD2. V lost 1 base and J lost 1; bases outside the gene matches: 5. The CDR3 is 16 residues long. Germline V CDR1 and CDR2: MGHDK, SYGVNS.

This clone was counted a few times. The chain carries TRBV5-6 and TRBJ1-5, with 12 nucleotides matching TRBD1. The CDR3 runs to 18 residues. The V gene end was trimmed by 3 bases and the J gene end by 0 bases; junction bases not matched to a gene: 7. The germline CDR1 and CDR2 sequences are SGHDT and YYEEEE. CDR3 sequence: CASSSGTGGMYSNQPQHF. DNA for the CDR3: TGTGCCAGCAGCTCGGGGACAGGGGGCATGTATAGCAATCAGCCCCAGCATTTT.

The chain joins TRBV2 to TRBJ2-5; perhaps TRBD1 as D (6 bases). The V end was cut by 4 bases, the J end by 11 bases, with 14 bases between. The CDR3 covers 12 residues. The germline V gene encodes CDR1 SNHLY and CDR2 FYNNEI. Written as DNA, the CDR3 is TGTGCCAGCAGTGGTCCACAGGGTAGGCAGTACTTC. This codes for CASSGPQGRQYF.

The CDR3 protein is CASSLEGKEQFF. The CDR3 region has the DNA TGCGCCAGCAGCTTGGAGGGTAAGGAGCAGTTCTTC. The V gene is TRBV5-1, the J gene TRBJ2-1; D gene ambiguous. Trimming pared 0 bases from V and 10 bases from J, leaving 8 bases between. The V gene's germline CDR1 is SGHRS and CDR2 YFSETQ. This CDR3 has 12 amino acids.

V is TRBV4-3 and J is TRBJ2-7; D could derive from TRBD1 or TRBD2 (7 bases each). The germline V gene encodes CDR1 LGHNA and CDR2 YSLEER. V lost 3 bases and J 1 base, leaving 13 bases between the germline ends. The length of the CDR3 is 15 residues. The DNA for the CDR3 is TGCGCCAGCAGCCAGAGCGGGACAGAGTCCTACGAGCAGTACTTC. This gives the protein CASSQSGTESYEQYF.

CDR3 coding DNA: TGCGCCAGCAGCCAAGAGGGGACTATTGGAGAGACCCAGTACTTC. It encodes CASSQEGTIGETQYF. J is TRBJ2-5 and V is TRBV4-3; 7 nucleotides line up with TRBD2. Germline CDR1 and CDR2: LGHNA and YSLEER. V lost 0 bases, J lost 4 bases, and 5 bases stayed unmatched. This CDR3 spans 15 amino acids.

The CDR3 DNA is TGTGCCAGCTCCCTTACAGGGAAGATCACTGAAGCTTTCTTT. Its translation: CASSLTGKITEAFF. V is TRBV25-1 and J is TRBJ1-1; a possible D gene is TRBD1 (6 bases). V lost 8 bases to trimming and J lost 4 bases, with 17 bases between them. The CDR3 is 14 amino acids. In germline, CDR1 is MGHDK, CDR2 SYGVNS.

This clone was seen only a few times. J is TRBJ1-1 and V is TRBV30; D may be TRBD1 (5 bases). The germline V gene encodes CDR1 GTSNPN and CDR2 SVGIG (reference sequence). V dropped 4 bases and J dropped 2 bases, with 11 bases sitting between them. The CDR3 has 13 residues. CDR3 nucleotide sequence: TGTGCCTGGAATGGGGGGACTAACACTGAAGCTTTCTTT. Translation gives CAWNGGTNTEAFF.

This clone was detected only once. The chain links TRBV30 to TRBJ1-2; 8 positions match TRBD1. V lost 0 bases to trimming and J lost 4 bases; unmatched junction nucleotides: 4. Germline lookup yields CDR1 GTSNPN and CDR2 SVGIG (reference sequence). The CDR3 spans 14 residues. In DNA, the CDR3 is TGTGCCTGGAGTGTAAGGCAGGGGGCCTATGGCTACACCTTC. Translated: CAWSVRQGAYGYTF.

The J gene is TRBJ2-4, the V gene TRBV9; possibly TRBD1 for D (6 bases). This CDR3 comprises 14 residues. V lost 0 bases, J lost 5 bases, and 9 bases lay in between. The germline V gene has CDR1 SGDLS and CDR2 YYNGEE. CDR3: CASSVGTAENIQYF. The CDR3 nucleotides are TGTGCCAGCAGCGTAGGGACAGCGGAAAACATTCAGTACTTC.

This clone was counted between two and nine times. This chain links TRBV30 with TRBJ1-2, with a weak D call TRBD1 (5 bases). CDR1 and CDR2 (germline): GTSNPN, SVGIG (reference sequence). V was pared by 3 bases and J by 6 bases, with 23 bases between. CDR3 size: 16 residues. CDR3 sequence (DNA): TGTGCCTGGAGGCTACCCCTTCTTCAGTGGGGCCATGGCTACACCTTC. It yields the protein CAWRLPLLQWGHGYTF.

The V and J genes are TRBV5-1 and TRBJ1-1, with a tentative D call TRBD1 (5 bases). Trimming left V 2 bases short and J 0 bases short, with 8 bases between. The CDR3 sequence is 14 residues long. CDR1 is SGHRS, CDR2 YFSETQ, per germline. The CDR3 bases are TGCGCCAGCAGCTTAGGGACTTTGAACACTGAAGCTTTCTTT. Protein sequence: CASSLGTLNTEAFF.

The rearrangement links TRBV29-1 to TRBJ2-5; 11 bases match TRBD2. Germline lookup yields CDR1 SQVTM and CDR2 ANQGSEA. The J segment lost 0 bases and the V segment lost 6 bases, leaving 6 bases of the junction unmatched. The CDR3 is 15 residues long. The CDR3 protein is CSVPRLAGYQETQYF. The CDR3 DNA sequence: TGCAGCGTACCACGACTAGCGGGGTACCAAGAGACCCAGTACTTC.

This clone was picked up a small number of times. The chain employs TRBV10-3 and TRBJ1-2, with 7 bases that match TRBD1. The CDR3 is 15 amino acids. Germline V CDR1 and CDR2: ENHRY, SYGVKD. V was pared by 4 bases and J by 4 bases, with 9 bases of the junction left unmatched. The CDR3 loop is CAISGAGTEGYGYTF. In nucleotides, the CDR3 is TGTGCCATCAGTGGGGCCGGGACAGAGGGCTATGGCTACACCTTC.

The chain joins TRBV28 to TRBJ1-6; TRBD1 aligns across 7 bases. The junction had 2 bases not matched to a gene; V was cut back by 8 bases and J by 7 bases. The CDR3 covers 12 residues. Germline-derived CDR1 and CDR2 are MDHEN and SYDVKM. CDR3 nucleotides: TGTGCCAGCCGGGACAGAAATTCACCCCTCCACTTT. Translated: CASRDRNSPLHF.

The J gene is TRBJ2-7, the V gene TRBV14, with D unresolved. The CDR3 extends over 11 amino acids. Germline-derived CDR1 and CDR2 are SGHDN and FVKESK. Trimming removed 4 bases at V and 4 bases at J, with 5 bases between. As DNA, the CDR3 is TGTGCCAGCAGCCGACTTTACGAGCAGTACTTC. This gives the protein CASSRLYEQYF.

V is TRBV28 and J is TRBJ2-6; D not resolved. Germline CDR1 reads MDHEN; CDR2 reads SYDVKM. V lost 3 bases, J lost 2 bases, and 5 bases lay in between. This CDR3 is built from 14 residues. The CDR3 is CASSFAAGANVLTF. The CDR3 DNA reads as TGTGCCAGCAGTTTCGCCGCTGGGGCCAACGTCCTGACTTTC.

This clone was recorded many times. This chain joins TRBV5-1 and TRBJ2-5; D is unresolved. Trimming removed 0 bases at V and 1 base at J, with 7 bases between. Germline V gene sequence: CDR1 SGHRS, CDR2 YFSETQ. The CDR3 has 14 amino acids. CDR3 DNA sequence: TGCGCCAGCAGCTTGGATTTGGGCCAAGAGACCCAGTACTTC. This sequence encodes CASSLDLGQETQYF. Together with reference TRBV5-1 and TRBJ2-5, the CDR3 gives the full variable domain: KAGVTQTPRYLIKTRGQQVTLSCSPISGHRSVSWYQQTPGQGLQFLFEYFSETQRNKGNFPGRFSGRQFSNSRSEMNVSTLELGDSALYLCASSLDLGQETQYFGPGTRLLVL.

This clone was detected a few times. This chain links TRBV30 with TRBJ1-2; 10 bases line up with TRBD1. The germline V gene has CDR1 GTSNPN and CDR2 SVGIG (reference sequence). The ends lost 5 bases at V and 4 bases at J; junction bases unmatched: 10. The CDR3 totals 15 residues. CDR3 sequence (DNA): TGTGCCTGGCCAAGCGGCGGGACAGGGGTCTATGGCTACACCTTC. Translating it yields CAWPSGGTGVYGYTF.

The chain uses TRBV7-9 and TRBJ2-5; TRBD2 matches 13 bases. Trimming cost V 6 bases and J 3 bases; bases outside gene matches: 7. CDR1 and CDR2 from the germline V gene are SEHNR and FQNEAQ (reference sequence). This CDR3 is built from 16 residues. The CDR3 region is CASRSAGTSGEETQYF. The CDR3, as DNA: TGTGCCAGCAGATCTGCCGGGACTAGCGGGGAAGAGACCCAGTACTTC.

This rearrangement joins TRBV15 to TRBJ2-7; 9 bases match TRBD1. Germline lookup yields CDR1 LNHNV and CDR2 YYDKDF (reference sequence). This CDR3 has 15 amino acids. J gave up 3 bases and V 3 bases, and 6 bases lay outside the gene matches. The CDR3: CATSSGTGGNYEQYF. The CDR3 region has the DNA TGTGCCACCAGCAGCGGAACAGGGGGCAACTACGAGCAGTACTTC.

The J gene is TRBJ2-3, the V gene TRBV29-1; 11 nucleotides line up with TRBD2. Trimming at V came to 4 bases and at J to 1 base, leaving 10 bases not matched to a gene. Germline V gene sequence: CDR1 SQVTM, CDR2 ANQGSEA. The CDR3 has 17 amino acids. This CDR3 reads CSVGGTSGSPGTDTQYF. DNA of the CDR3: TGCAGCGTTGGGGGGACTAGCGGCTCGCCCGGCACAGATACGCAGTATTTT.

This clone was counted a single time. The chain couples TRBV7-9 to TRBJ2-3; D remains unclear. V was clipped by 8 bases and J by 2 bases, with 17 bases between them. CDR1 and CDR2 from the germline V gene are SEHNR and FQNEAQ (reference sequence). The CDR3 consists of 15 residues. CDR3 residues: CASSDHFPITDTQYF. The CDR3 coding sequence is TGTGCCAGCTCCGACCACTTTCCTATCACAGATACGCAGTATTTT.